The T cell receptor beta chain under discussion was sequenced for a study of T cell changes during pregnancy in multiple sclerosis. Germline lookup yields CDR1 LNHDA and CDR2 SQIVND (reference sequence). The CDR3 is 16 amino acids. V trimming: 0 bases; J trimming: 2 bases; junction bases outside the gene matches: 4. Profiling relied on immunoSEQ multiplex PCR, and the TCRdb table lists in-frame clones only, not all of them. The sample contains about 75,000 clones, around 89% of which appear only once. The chain employs TRBV19 and TRBJ1-5; 7 bases are shared with TRBD1. The TCR sequence derives from a female donor in good health, enrolled as a control in a pregnancy study. Sequenced here: peripheral blood, sampled in the first trimester of pregnancy. CDR3 sequence (DNA): TGTGCCAGTAGTATAGAGACAGGGTGGGGCAATCAGCCCCAGCATTTT. Its translation is CASSIETGWGNQPQHF.